The source of this T cell receptor beta chain is a study of blood T cells in healthy people across ages. The authors ran a second PCR of about 7 to 11 cycles using a sample-barcoded 5' primer and a J-beta primer mix. Each CDR3 protein is one row after TCRdb ran MiXCR on the 5' RACE reads. The sample gives hundreds of thousands of distinct CDR3 sequences, 40% to 50% of which show up once; around 32% is in the top ten. V dropped 3 bases and J dropped 11 bases, with 17 bases sitting between them. Germline lookup yields CDR1 SGHTA and CDR2 FQGNSA. The CDR3 runs to 14 residues. Sequenced sample: blood. The TCR was taken from a man at least 80 years old in good health. The chain uses TRBV7-2 and TRBJ2-1; D unclear. The CDR3 here is CASSLNDLPNKQFF. Written as DNA, the CDR3 is TGTGCCAGCAGCTTGAACGATCTACCTAATAAGCAGTTCTTC.